Presented here are 3 T cell receptor beta chains from one specimen sequenced in a study of T-cell reconstitution after alpha-beta-depleted transplantation in children. For TCRbeta, the library was prepared with unique molecular identifiers. TCRdb reprocessed the PCR reads with MiXCR, giving one entry per CDR3 protein. The data show hundreds of thousands of distinct CDR3 sequences, 15% to 20% seen once. The sequenced sample was PBMCs from the stem cell graft donor, obtained from the stem cell graft. The receptors come from a human donor who donated a stem cell graft to a child with acute myeloid leukemia.

This clonotype appeared many times. V is TRBV12-3 or TRBV12-4 and J is TRBJ1-6; D call uncertain. The CDR3 consists of 14 residues. The ends were cut back, 3 bases at V and 5 bases at J, with 8 bases in the middle. CDR3 DNA sequence: TGTGCCAGCAGTTTGGGCCCTCATAATTCACCCCTCCACTTT. It translates to CASSLGPHNSPLHF.

This clonotype was counted only a few times. This rearrangement joins TRBV4-1 to TRBJ1-3; D might be TRBD1 (6 bases). The V gene's germline CDR1 is MGHRA and CDR2 YSYEKL. Trimming pared 0 bases from V and 0 bases from J, leaving 12 bases between. The CDR3 is made up of 17 amino acids. The CDR3: CASSQDGTHNSGNTIYF. The CDR3 nucleotides are TGCGCCAGCAGCCAAGACGGGACACACAACTCTGGAAACACCATATATTTT.

This chain connects TRBV20-1 to TRBJ1-2; D ambiguous. CDR3 length: 14 residues. V gave up 2 bases and J gave up 8 bases, with 18 bases separating them. Germline V CDR1 and CDR2: DFQATT, SNEGSKA (reference sequence). This CDR3 reads CSARPNPGTGGYTF. The CDR3 nucleotides read TGCAGTGCTAGACCTAACCCAGGAACGGGAGGCTACACCTTC.